Reported below is one TCR beta chain. Clones were read by immunoSEQ multiplex PCR, and TCRdb kept only the in-frame ones, dropping some. The data show around 49,000 clones, approximately 90% seen once. The source of the sample is a study of control samples from healthy donors and cancer patients. This sequence originates from a man aged 35 to 55 with colorectal cancer. The specimen sequenced was PBMCs.

The DNA for the CDR3 is TGCGCCAGCAGTCAAAGAATCCCTTTACGGGACTCTGTCTACGAGCAGTACTTC. Its translation is CASSQRIPLRDSVYEQYF. The chain couples TRBV4-1 to TRBJ2-7, with a possible D match to TRBD2 (6 bases). This CDR3 is 18 amino acids long. The germline gives CDR1 MGHRA, CDR2 YSYEKL. Between the trimmed V and J ends, which lost 6 bases and 3 bases, there was a span of 27 bases.